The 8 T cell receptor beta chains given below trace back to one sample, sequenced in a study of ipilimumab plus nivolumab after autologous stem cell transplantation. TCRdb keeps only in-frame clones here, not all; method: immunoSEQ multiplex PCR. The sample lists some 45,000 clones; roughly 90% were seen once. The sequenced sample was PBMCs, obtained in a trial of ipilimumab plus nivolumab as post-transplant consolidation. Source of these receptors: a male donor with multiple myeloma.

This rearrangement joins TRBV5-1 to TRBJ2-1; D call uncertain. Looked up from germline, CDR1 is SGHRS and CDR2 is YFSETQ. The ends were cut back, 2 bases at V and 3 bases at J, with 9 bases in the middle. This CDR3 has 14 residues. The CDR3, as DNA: TGCGCCAGCAGCTTACGCCCCGACTACAATGAGCAGTTCTTC. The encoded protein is CASSLRPDYNEQFF.

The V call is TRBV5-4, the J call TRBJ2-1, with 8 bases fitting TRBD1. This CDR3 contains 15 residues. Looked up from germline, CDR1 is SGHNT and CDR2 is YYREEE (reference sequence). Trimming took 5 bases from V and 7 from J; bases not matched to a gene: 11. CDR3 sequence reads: CASRGDRLLGNEQFF. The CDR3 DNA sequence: TGTGCCAGCAGGGGGGACAGGTTACTGGGAAATGAGCAGTTCTTC.

CDR3 sequence: CASSPSGRALNEQYF. In DNA, the CDR3 is TGTGCCAGCAGCCCAAGCGGGAGGGCCTTGAACGAGCAGTACTTC. The chain uses TRBV6-5 and TRBJ2-7; 10 positions agree with TRBD2. Trimming took 6 bases from V and 5 from J; bases not matched to a gene: 10. This CDR3 is built from 15 residues. Germline CDR1 and CDR2: MNHEY and SVGAGI.

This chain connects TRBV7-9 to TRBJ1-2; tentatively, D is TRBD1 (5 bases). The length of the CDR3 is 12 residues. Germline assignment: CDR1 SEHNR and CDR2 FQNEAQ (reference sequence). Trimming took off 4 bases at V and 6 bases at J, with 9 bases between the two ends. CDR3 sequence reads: CASSWGRDGYTF. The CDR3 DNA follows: TGTGCCAGCAGCTGGGGCCGGGATGGCTACACCTTC.

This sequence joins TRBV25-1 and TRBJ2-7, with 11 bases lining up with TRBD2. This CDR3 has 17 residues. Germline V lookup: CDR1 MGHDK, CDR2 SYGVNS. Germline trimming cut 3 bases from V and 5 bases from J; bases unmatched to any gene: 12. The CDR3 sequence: CASSDPYTSGRSHEQYF. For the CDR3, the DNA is TGTGCCAGCAGTGATCCCTACACTAGCGGGAGATCCCACGAGCAGTACTTC.

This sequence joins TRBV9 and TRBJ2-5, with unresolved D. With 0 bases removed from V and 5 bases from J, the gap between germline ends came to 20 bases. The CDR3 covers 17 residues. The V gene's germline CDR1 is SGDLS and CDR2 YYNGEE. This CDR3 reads CASSVGSLTAPTETQYF. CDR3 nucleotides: TGTGCCAGCAGCGTAGGATCCCTCACAGCCCCAACGGAGACCCAGTACTTC.

CDR3 region: CASSFDRGYYEQYF. CDR3 nucleotide sequence: TGTGCCAGCAGCTTTGACAGGGGATACTACGAGCAGTACTTC. The chain is built from TRBV11-2 and TRBJ2-7, with 8 bases that match TRBD1. V lost 3 bases to trimming and J lost 3 bases; unmatched junction nucleotides: 4. The CDR3 runs 14 residues. Germline CDR1 is SGHAT and CDR2 is FQNNGV.

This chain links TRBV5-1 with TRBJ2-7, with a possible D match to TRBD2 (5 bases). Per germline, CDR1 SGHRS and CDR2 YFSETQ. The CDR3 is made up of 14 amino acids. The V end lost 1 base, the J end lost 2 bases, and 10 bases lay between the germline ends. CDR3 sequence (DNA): TGCGCCAGCAGCTTGTTCGGGGATGCCTACGAGCAGTACTTC. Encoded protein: CASSLFGDAYEQYF.